This TCR beta chain is drawn from a study of blood T cell repertoires in COVID-19. Background on the study: Specimens from acute and convalescent COVID-19 originated in the United States, Italy and Spain. The cDNA or gDNA used as material had been derived from T cells, B-cell-depleted T cells, or PBMCs.

Germline assignment: CDR1 LNHDA and CDR2 SQIVND (reference sequence). J was trimmed by 3 bases and V by 3 bases; bases with no gene match: 4. The CDR3 is 15 residues long. Assay: immunoSEQ multiplex PCR; the TCRdb copy retains only in-frame clones and omits some. The data show about 85,000 clones, with roughly 89% seen just once and roughly 2.1% held by the top ten. This TCR was recovered from a man in his forties or fifties with acute or convalescent COVID-19. This chain links TRBV19 with TRBJ2-3; the match to TRBD1 covers 9 bases. The specimen was peripheral blood. The CDR3 sequence: CASSIRTGETDTQYF. The CDR3 DNA sequence: TGTGCCAGTAGTATCCGGACAGGGGAAACAGATACGCAGTATTTT.